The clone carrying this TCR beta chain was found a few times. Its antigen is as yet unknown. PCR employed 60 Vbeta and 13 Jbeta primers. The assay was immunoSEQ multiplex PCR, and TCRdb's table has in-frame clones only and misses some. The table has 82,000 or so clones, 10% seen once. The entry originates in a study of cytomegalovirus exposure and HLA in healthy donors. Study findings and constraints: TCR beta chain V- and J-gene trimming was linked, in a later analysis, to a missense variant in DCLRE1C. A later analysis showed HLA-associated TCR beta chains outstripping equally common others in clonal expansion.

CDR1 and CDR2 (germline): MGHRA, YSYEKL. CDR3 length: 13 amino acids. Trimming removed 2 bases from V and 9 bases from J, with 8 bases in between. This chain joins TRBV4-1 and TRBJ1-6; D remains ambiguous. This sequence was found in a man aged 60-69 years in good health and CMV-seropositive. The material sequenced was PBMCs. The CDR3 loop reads CASSQTRGSPLHF. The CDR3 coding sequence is TGCGCCAGCAGCCAAACGAGAGGTTCACCCCTCCACTTT.